This T cell receptor beta chain was recorded in a study of T cell repertoires in cytomegalovirus infection. Study at large: Carrying CMV and the relevant HLA type showed in public TCR beta signatures.

Germline lookup yields CDR1 SGHTA and CDR2 FQGNSA. The V end lost 5 bases, the J end lost 1 base, and 11 bases lay between the germline ends. The CDR3 spans 14 residues. This clonotype was counted many times. Its antigen is undetermined. MiXCR, run by TCRdb on the reads, gives a single entry per CDR3 protein. Seen here are over 450,000 distinct CDR3 sequences, approximately 10% observed once, and the top ten hold 10%. Study results and limitations: HLA-C-restricted CMV-specific TCR beta clonotypes prevailed in the ex vivo response. The cumulative frequency of public TCR beta families identified carriers of CMV plus the relevant HLA.

The genes are TRBV7-2 and TRBJ2-5; no definite D call. The TCR originated in a human donor in good health (CMV status not recorded). Some clones in this sample may be carry-over from other donors' samples. Sequences were obtained from PBMCs. In DNA form, the CDR3 reads TGTGCCAGCAGCACACTTGGCAGCCAAGAGACCCAGTACTTC. Its translation: CASSTLGSQETQYF.